This T cell receptor beta chain was documented in a study of blood T cell repertoires in COVID-19. Here immunoSEQ multiplex PCR was the method, and the copy in TCRdb shows in-frame clones only, minus some. Of hundreds of thousands of clones listed, about 80% are singletons. The CDR3 has 14 residues. The germline V gene has CDR1 MNHEY and CDR2 SVGAGI. J lost 6 bases, V lost 7 bases, and 12 bases had no gene match. This clone has only one observation. Source material: peripheral blood. This chain links TRBV6-5 with TRBJ2-7, with 7 bases lining up with TRBD1. This receptor was obtained from a man older than 75 with acute or convalescent COVID-19. The DNA for the CDR3 is TGTGCCAGCAAGATGGCAGGGGGAGTTAGCGAGCAGTACTTC. Residues: CASKMAGGVSEQYF.